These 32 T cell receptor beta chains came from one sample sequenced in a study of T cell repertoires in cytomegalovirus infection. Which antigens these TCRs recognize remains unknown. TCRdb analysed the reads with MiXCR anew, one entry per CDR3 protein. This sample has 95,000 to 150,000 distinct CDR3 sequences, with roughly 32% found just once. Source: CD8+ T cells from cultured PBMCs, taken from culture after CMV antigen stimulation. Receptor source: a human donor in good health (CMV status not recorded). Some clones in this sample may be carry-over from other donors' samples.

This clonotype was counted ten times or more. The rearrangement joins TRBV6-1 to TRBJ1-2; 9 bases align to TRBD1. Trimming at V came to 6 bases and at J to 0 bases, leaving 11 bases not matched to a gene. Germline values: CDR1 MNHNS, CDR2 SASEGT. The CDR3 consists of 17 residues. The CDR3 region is CASSGGTGKGSNYGYTF. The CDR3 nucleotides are TGTGCCAGCAGCGGAGGGACAGGGAAGGGTTCTAACTATGGCTACACCTTC.

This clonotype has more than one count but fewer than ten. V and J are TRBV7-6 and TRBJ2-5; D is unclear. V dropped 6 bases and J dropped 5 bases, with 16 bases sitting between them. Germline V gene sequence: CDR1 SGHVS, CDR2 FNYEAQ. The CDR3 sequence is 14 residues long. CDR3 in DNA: TGTGCCAGCAGTCTTGGACCGGGCCCGGAGACCCAGTACTTC. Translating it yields CASSLGPGPETQYF.

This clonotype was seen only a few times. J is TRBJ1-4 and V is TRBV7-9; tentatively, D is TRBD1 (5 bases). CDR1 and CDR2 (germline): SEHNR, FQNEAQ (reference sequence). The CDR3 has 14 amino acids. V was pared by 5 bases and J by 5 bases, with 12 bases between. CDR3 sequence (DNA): TGTGCCAGCAGCACGGGACGGTTAAATGAAAAACTGTTTTTT. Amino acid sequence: CASSTGRLNEKLFF.

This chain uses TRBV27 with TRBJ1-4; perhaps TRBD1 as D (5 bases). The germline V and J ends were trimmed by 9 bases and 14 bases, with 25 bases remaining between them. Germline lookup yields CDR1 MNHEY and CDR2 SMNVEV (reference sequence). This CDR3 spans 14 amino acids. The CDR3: CASGTREGREGLFF. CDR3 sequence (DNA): TGTGCCAGTGGGACGCGGGAGGGTCGCGAAGGGCTGTTTTTT.

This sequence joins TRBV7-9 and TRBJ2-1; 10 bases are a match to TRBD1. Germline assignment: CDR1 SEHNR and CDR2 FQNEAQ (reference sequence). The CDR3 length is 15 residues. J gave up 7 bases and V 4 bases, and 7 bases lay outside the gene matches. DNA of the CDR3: TGTGCCAGCAGCTCGACAGGGGGCGGTAAAAATGAGCAGTTCTTC. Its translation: CASSSTGGGKNEQFF.

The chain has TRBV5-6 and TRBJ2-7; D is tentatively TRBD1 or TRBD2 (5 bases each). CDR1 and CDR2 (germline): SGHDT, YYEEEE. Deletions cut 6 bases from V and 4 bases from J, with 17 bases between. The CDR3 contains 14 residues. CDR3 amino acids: CASTSAGTVYEQYF. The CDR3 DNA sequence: TGTGCCAGCACTTCGGCCGGGACGGTTTACGAGCAGTACTTC.

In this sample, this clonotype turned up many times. CDR3 DNA: TGTGCCAGCGAGCAGCGGGGGGACGAGCAGTTCTTC. It is translated as CASEQRGDEQFF. V usage is TRBV12-3 or TRBV12-4 and J usage is TRBJ2-1; 9 positions agree with TRBD2. The V segment lost 8 bases and the J segment 10 bases; nucleotides outside the gene matches: 6. This CDR3 contains 12 residues.

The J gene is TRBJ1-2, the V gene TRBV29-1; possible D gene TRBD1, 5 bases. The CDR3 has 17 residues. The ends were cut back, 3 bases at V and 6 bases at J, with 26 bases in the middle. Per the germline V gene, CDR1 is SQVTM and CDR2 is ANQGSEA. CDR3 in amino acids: CSVDGAGQADTADGYTF. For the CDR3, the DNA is TGCAGCGTTGACGGGGCCGGGCAGGCCGATACGGCGGATGGCTACACCTTC.

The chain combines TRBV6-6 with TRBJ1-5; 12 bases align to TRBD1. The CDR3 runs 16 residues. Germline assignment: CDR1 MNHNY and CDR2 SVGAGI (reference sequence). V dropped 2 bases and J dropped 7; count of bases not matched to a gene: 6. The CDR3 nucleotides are TGTGCCAGCAGTTACCACGGGACAGGGGGCCGACAGCCCCAGCATTTT. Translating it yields CASSYHGTGGRQPQHF.

Here the CDR3 reads CASSTTWLRRGNQPQHF. In DNA form, the CDR3 reads TGTGCCAGTAGCACGACCTGGCTCCGCAGGGGCAATCAGCCCCAGCATTTT. V and J are TRBV19 and TRBJ1-5, with D maybe TRBD1 (5 bases). CDR3 length: 17 residues. Trimming shortened V by 6 bases and J by 2 bases, and 20 bases separated the two germline ends. Germline V CDR1 and CDR2: LNHDA, SQIVND (reference sequence).

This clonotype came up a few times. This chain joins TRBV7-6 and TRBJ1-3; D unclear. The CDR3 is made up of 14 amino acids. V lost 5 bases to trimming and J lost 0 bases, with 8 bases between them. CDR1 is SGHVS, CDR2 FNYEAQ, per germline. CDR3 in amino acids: CASSQDRSGNTIYF. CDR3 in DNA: TGTGCCAGCAGCCAGGACCGCTCTGGAAACACCATATATTTT.

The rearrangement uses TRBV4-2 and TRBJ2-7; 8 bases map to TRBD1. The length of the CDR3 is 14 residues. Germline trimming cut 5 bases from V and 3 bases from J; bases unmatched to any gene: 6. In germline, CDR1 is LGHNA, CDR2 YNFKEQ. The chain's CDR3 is CASSSRTGRYEQYF. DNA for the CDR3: TGTGCCAGCAGCTCGCGGACAGGGCGCTACGAGCAGTACTTC.

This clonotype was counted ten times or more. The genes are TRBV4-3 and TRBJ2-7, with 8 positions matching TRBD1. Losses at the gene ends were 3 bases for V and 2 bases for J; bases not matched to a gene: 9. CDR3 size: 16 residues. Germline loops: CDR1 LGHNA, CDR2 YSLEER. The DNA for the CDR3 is TGCGCCAGCAGCCAGGGTACAGGACAGGGCGCCTACGAGCAGTACTTC. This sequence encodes CASSQGTGQGAYEQYF.

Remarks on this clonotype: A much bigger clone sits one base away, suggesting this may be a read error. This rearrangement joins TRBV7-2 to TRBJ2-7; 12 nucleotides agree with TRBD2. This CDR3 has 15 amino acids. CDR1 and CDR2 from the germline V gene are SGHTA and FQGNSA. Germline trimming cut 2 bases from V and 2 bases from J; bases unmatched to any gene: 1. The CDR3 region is CTSSLLAGGTYEQYF. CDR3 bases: TGTACCAGCAGCTTACTAGCGGGGGGGACCTACGAGCAGTACTTC.

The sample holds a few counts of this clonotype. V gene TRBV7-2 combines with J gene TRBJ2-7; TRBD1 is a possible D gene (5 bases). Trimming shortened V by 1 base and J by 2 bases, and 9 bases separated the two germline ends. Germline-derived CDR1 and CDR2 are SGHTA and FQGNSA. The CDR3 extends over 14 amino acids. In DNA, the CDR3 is TGTGCCAGCAGCTTAGATCAGGGAACCTACGAGCAGTACTTC. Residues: CASSLDQGTYEQYF.

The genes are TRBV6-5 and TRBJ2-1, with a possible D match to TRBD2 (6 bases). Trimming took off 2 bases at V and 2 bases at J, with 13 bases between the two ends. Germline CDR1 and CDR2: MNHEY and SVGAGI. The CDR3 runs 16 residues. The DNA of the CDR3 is TGTGCCAGCAGTTACGGTGGGAGGACACCCTACAATGAGCAGTTCTTC. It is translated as CASSYGGRTPYNEQFF.

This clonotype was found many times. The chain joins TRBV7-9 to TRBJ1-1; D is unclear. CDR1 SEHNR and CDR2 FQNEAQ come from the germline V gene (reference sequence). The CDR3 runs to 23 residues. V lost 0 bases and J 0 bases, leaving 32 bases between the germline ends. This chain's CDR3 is CASSLALGFPEMAEKSMNTEAFF. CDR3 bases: TGTGCCAGCAGCTTAGCGCTAGGGTTCCCTGAGATGGCTGAGAAATCTATGAACACTGAAGCTTTCTTT.

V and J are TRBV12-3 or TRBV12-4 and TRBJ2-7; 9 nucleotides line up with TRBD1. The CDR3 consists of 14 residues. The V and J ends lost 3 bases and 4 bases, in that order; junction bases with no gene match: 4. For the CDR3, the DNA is TGTGCCAGCAGTTTCGGGGGACAGGGTTACGAGCAGTACTTC. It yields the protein CASSFGGQGYEQYF.

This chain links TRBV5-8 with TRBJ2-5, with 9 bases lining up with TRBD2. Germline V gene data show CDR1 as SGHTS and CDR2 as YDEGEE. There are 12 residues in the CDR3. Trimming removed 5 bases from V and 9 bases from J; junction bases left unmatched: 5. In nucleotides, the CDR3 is TGTGCCAGCAGATACCGCGGGGGGGCCCAGTACTTC. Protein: CASRYRGGAQYF.

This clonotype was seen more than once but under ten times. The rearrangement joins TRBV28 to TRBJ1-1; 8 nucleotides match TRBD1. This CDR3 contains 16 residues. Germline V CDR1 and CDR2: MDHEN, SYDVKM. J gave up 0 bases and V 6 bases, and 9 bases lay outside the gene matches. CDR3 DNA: TGTGCCAGCAGATCTCTAGGACAGGGAATGAACACTGAAGCTTTCTTT. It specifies CASRSLGQGMNTEAFF.

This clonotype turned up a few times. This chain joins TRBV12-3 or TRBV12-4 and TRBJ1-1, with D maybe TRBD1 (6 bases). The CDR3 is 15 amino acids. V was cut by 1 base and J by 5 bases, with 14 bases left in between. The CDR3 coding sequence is TGTGCCAGCAGTTTAGATCAGGGGAGAAGAACTGAAGCTTTCTTT. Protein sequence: CASSLDQGRRTEAFF.

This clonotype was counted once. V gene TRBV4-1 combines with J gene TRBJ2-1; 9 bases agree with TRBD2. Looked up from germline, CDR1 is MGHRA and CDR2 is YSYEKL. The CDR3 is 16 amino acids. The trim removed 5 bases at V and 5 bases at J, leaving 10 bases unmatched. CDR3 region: CASSIRLADFDNEQFF. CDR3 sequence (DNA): TGCGCCAGCAGCATCCGACTAGCGGATTTTGACAATGAGCAGTTCTTC.

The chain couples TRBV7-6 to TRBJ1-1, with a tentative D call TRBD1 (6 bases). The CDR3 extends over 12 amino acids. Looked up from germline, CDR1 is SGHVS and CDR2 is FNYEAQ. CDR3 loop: CATGGLNTEAFF. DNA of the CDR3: TGTGCTACCGGGGGGCTAAACACTGAAGCTTTCTTT.

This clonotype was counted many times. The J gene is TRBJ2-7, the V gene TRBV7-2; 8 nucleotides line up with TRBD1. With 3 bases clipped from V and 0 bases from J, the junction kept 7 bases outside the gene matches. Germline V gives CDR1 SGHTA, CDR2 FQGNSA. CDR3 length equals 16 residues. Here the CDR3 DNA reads TGTGCCAGCAGCTTCGAGACAGGGGATATCTCCTACGAGCAGTACTTC. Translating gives CASSFETGDISYEQYF.

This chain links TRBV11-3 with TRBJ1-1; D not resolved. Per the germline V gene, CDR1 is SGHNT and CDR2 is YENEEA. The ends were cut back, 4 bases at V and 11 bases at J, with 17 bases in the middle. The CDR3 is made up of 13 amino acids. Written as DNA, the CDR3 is TGTGCCAGCAGCTACTACGCGGGCGCGGACGCTTTCTTT. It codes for CASSYYAGADAFF.

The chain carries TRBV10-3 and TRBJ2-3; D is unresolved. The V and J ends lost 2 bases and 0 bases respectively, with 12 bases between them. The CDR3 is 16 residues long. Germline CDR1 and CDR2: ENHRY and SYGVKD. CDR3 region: CAISELLPLSTDTQYF. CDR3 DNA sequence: TGTGCCATCAGTGAGCTACTCCCACTGAGCACAGATACGCAGTATTTT.

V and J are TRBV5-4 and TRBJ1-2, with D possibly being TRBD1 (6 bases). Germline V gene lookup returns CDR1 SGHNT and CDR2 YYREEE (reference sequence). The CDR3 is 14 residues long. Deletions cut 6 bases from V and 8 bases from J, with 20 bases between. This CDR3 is CASTVRGGGKGYTF. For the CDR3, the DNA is TGTGCCAGCACCGTGCGTGGGGGCGGGAAGGGCTACACCTTC.

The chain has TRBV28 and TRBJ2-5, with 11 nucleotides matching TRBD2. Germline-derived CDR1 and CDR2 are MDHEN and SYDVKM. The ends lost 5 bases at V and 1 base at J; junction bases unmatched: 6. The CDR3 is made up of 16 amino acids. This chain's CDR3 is CASSPLAGDIQETQYF. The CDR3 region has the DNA TGTGCCAGCAGTCCACTAGCGGGGGACATCCAAGAGACCCAGTACTTC.

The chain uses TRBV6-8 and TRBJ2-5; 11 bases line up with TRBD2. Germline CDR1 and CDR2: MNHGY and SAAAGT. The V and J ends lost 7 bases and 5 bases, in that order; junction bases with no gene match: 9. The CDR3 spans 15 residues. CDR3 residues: CASNIAGGLEETQYF. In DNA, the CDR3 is TGTGCCAGCAACATAGCGGGGGGGCTGGAGGAGACCCAGTACTTC.

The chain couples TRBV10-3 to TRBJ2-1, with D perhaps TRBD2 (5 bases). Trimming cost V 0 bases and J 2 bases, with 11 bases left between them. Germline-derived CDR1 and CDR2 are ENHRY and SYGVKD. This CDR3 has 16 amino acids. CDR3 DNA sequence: TGTGCCATCAGTGAGTCCCGGGGTAGCACCTACAATGAGCAGTTCTTC. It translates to CAISESRGSTYNEQFF.

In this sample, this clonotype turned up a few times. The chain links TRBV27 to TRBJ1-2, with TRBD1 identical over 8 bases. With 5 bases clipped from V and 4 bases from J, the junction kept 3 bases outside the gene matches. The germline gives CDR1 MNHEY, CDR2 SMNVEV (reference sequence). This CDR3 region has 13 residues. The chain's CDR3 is CASSDTGGYGYTF. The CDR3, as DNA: TGTGCCAGCAGTGATACAGGGGGCTATGGCTACACCTTC.

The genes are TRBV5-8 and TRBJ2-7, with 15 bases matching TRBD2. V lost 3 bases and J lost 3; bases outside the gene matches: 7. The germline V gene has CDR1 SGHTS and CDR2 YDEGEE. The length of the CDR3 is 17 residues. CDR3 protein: CASSSRTSGGVIYEQYF. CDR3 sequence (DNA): TGTGCCAGCAGCTCTCGGACTAGCGGGGGGGTGATCTACGAGCAGTACTTC.